The T cell receptor (beta chain) described here comes from a study of T cell responses to AZD1222 COVID-19 vaccine. This CDR3 contains 18 residues. Germline assignment: CDR1 LGHDT and CDR2 YNNKEL (reference sequence). Trimming stripped 1 base from V and 4 bases from J, with 22 bases between. Assay used: immunoSEQ multiplex PCR; TCRdb lists only in-frame clones, some missing. The table has 100,000 to 150,000 clones, 91% seen once. This TCR was sampled from an adult who received the AZD1222 COVID-19 vaccine. Sequenced here: peripheral blood, sampled 28 days after the second AZD1222 dose. The rearrangement uses TRBV3-1 (or the pseudogene TRBV3-2) and TRBJ1-1, with D possibly TRBD1 on 5 matching bases. The CDR3 DNA is TGTGCCAGCAGCCAAGTAAGTTGGAGGGGCGAGGTGGTCACTGAAGCTTTCTTT. Translated, it gives CASSQVSWRGEVVTEAFF.